A single sample gave rise to the 5 T cell receptor beta chains below, sequenced in a study of technical replicates of blood from several donors. Here immunoSEQ multiplex PCR was the method, and the copy in TCRdb shows in-frame clones only, minus some. Among under 90,000 clones, around 97% were seen once, and the ten largest hold around 0.22%. The source material was T cells isolated from PBMCs. The source of these receptors is a human donor in good health.

The chain combines TRBV7-6 with TRBJ2-3, with 7 bases fitting TRBD1. Germline V gene lookup returns CDR1 SGHVS and CDR2 FNYEAQ. This CDR3 has 18 amino acids. After removal of 2 bases from V and 4 bases from J, the junction contained 15 bases not matched to a gene. CDR3 in amino acids: CASSLNEPDRALPDTQYF. CDR3 sequence (DNA): TGTGCCAGCAGCTTAAATGAACCTGACAGGGCTCTTCCAGATACGCAGTATTTT.

The rearrangement links TRBV27 to TRBJ2-2; 13 bases are shared with TRBD2. Germline V gene sequence: CDR1 MNHEY, CDR2 SMNVEV (reference sequence). There are 19 residues in the CDR3. The trim removed 6 bases at V and 0 bases at J, leaving 10 bases unmatched. CDR3 residues: CASRPTRGTSGTNTGELFF. DNA for the CDR3: TGTGCCAGCAGACCCACCAGGGGGACTAGCGGGACGAACACCGGGGAGCTGTTTTTT.

The chain combines TRBV30 with TRBJ1-5; D unresolved. Germline CDR1 reads GTSNPN; CDR2 reads SVGIG (reference sequence). The CDR3 runs 15 residues. V lost 6 bases and J lost 10, with 25 bases in between. CDR3 loop: CACHPAGVFEGPQHF. As DNA, the CDR3 is TGTGCCTGCCACCCCGCCGGGGTTTTTGAAGGTCCCCAGCATTTT.

This clone was observed a single time. This rearrangement joins TRBV28 to TRBJ2-7, with D maybe TRBD2 (5 bases). The CDR3 consists of 12 residues. The germline V gene encodes CDR1 MDHEN and CDR2 SYDVKM. Between the trimmed V and J ends, which lost 4 bases and 5 bases, there was a span of 9 bases. CDR3 sequence reads: CASSSGGHEQYF. In nucleotides, the CDR3 is TGTGCCAGCAGTTCTGGAGGCCACGAGCAGTACTTC.

A note on this clone: This sample also contains other DNA sequences that code for the same CDR3. The V gene is TRBV19, the J gene TRBJ2-5; D is ambiguous. Germline V lookup: CDR1 LNHDA, CDR2 SQIVND (reference sequence). Trimming stripped 3 bases from V and 5 bases from J, with 10 bases between. This CDR3 has 13 amino acids. CDR3 bases: TGTGCCAGTAGTATTGGGCTTGCCGAGACCCAGTACTTC. Translated, it gives CASSIGLAETQYF. Full variable domain (remainder filled in from reference TRBV19 and TRBJ2-5): DGGITQSPKYLFRKEGQNVTLSCEQNLNHDAMYWYRQDPGQGLRLIYYSQIVNDFQKGDIAEGYSVSREKKESFPLTVTSAQKNPTAFYLCASSIGLAETQYFGPGTRLLVL.